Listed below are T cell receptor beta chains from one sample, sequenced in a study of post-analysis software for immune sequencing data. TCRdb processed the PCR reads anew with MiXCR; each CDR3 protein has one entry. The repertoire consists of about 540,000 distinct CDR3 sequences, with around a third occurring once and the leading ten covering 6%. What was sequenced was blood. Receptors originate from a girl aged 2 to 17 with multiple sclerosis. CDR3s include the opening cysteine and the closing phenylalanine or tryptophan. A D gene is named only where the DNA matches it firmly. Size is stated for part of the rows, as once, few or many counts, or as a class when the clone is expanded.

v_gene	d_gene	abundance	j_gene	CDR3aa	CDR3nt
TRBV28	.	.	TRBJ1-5	CASSSPRDMGRSQPQHF	TGTGCCAGCAGTTCACCCCGGGACATGGGGAGATCTCAGCCCCAGCATTTT
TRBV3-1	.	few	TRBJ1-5	CASSRQHSNQPQHF	TGTGCCAGCAGCCGGCAGCATAGCAATCAGCCCCAGCATTTT
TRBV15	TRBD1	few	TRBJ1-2	CATGDRGLNGYTF	TGTGCCACCGGGGACAGGGGACTGAATGGCTACACCTTC
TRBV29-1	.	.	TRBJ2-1	CSARPRALNEQFF	TGCAGCGCCCGGCCCCGCGCCCTCAATGAGCAGTTCTTC
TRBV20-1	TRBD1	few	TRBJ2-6	CSAKRDRGPSGANVLTF	TGCAGTGCTAAAAGGGACAGGGGACCCTCTGGGGCCAACGTCCTGACTTTC
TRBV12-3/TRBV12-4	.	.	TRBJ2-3	CASSLSLSSITDTQYF	TGTGCCAGCAGTTTATCACTATCCTCCATCACAGATACGCAGTATTTT
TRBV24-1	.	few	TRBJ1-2	CATSDEAGYTF	TGTGCCACCAGTGATGAGGCTGGCTACACCTTC
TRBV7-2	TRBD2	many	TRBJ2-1	CASRWAGDRINEQFF	TGTGCCAGCAGATGGGCGGGGGACCGAATCAATGAGCAGTTCTTC
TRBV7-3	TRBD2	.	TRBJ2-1	CASSLTMPGTSGGINEQFF	TGTGCCAGCAGCTTAACGATGCCCGGGACTAGCGGGGGTATTAATGAGCAGTTCTTC
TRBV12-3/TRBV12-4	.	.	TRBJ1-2	CASSNRGDADYGYTF	TGTGCCAGCTCAAACCGGGGGGATGCGGACTATGGCTACACCTTC
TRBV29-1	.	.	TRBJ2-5	CSVEDPKGPGLETQYF	TGCAGCGTTGAAGATCCTAAGGGACCTGGATTGGAGACCCAGTACTTC
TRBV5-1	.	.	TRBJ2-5	CASSSAGETAETQYF	TGCGCCAGCAGCTCCGCCGGGGAAACGGCGGAGACCCAGTACTTC
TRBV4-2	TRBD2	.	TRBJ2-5	CASSSAGGLLETQYF	TGTGCCAGCAGCTCAGCGGGGGGGCTTCTGGAGACCCAGTACTTC
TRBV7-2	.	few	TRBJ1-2	CASSSKRNGDIRYTF	TGTGCCAGCAGCTCAAAGAGGAACGGGGACATCCGCTACACCTTC
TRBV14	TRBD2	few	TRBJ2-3	CASRVGGGPTGTQYF	TGTGCCAGCAGAGTTGGCGGGGGACCTACGGGGACGCAGTATTTT
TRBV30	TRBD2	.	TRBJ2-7	CAWRSGTNKYEQYF	TGTGCCTGGAGATCCGGGACTAACAAGTACGAGCAGTACTTC
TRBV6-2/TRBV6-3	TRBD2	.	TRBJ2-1	CASRGAQAGGRNEQFF	TGTGCCAGCAGAGGGGCCCAGGCGGGGGGGCGCAATGAGCAGTTCTTC